This TCR beta chain is drawn from a study of cytotoxic CD8 clonotypes in ibrutinib-treated CLL. Study background: The group held roughly twelve relapsed/refractory and around 14 treatment-naive patients, with under 18 IGHV unmutated.

Sequencing was designed to attain a depth spanning 1 in 200,000 to 1 in 1 million T cells. Repertoires were generated with immunoSEQ multiplex PCR, while TCRdb's copy carries only in-frame clones and drops some. The top ten hold around 13% of the sample, which has 140,000 or so clones, approximately 81% seen once. Notes on the study in general: Sustained-remission and progressing patients had unequal sampling times.

The germline V gene has CDR1 SNHLY and CDR2 FYNNEI. V was pared by 7 bases and J by 2 bases, with 8 bases of the junction left unmatched. CDR3 size: 16 residues. Remarks on this clone: Its antigen remains unknown.

The clonotype was recovered from a human donor with chronic lymphocytic leukemia. The V call is TRBV2, the J call TRBJ2-2; 9 bases are shared with TRBD2. This specimen was PBMCs, taken after 12 months of ibrutinib treatment. DNA of the CDR3: TGTGCCAGCACGGATCTAGCGGGATTAAACACCGGGGAGCTGTTTTTT. The encoded protein is CASTDLAGLNTGELFF.